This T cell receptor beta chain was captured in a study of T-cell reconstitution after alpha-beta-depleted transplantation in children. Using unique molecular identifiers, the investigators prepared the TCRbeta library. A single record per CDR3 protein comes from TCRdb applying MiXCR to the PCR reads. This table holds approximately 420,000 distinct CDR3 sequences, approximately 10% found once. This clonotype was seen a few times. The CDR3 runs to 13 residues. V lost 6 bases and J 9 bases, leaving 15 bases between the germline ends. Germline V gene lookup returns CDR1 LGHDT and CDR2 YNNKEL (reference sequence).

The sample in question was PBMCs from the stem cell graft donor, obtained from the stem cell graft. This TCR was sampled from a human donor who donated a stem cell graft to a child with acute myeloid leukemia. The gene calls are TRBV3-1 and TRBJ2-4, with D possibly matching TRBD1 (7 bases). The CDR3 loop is CASSPGGISIQYF. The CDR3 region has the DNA TGTGCCAGCAGTCCAGGGGGGATAAGCATTCAGTACTTC.